This paragraph covers one TCR beta chain sequence. Its antigen is unknown. Generated by immunoSEQ multiplex PCR, the TCRdb table keeps only in-frame clones and is missing some. The data contain approximately 200,000 clones, around 80% of them singletons. In germline, CDR1 is SGHDT, CDR2 YYEEEE. With V trimmed by 2 bases and J by 1 base, 4 bases remained unmatched. The CDR3 covers 15 residues. The sample originates from a study of cytomegalovirus exposure and HLA in healthy donors. Looking at the study overall: The approximately 120 validation repertoires used the same platform as the 650 to 750 first-cohort repertoires, a later analysis reported.

Study outcomes and limitations: Investigators reported approximately 150 TCR beta chains as tied to cytomegalovirus.

This rearrangement joins TRBV5-6 to TRBJ2-7; 9 nucleotides line up with TRBD1. Sequenced: PBMCs. This TCR was sampled from a woman aged 25 to 39 in good health and CMV-seronegative. CDR3 residues: CASSFLGTGSYEQYF. In DNA form, the CDR3 reads TGTGCCAGCAGCTTTTTAGGGACAGGGTCCTACGAGCAGTACTTC. Combining the CDR3 with reference TRBV5-6 and TRBJ2-7 gives the whole variable domain DAGVTQSPTHLIKTRGQQVTLRCSPKSGHDTVSWYQQALGQGPQFIFQYYEEEERQRGNFPDRFSGHQFPNYSSELNVNALLLGDSALYLCASSFLGTGSYEQYFGPGTRLTVT.